One sample yielded the 16 T cell receptor beta chains listed below, sequenced in a study of T cells in women clearing cervical HPV infection. The repertoire was sequenced with immunoSEQ multiplex PCR; TCRdb's copy has only in-frame clones and lacks some. The listing contains roughly 45,000 clones. Input material: blood buffy coat. The receptors shown here come from a woman between 18 and 69 years old with a cervical HPV16 infection that either progressed to CIN3+ or cleared (not recorded which).

Concerning this clone itself: The sequenced fragment ends 3 residues before the CDR3 boundary, so the rest is inferred from the germline J gene. The V and J genes are TRBV6-1 and TRBJ1-5, with D possibly TRBD1 on 6 matching bases. Germline V CDR1 and CDR2: MNHNS, SASEGT. CDR3 length: 17 amino acids. V was cut by 0 bases and J by 3 bases, with 15 bases left in between. CDR3 sequence reads: CASSEAKGAGANQPQHF. The sequenced part of the CDR3 DNA is TGTGCCAGCAGTGAAGCGAAGGGTGCAGGGGCCAATCAGCCC.

To note about this clone: The CDR3 end falls 3 residues outside the read, so it is completed with the germline J gene. The chain is built from TRBV29-1 and TRBJ2-4; D is possibly TRBD1 (5 bases). This CDR3 spans 15 amino acids. Germline CDR1 is SQVTM and CDR2 is ANQGSEA. The CDR3 bases that were read are TGCAGCGTTGAAAGGACACCCTATAGCAATCAGCCT. Its translation: CSVERTPYSNQP. The whole CDR3 sequence is CSVERTPYSNQPQYF. The variable domain in full, with the rest retrieved from reference TRBV29-1 and TRBJ2-4, is SAVISQKPSRDICQRGTSLTIQCQVDSQVTMMFWYRQQPGQSLTLIATANQGSEATYESGFVIDKFPISRPNLTFSTLTVSNMSPEDSSIYLCSVERTPYSNQPQYFGAGTRLSVL.

The CDR3 bases that were read are TGTGCCAGCAGTTTATACCCGGACACCGGGGAG. Its protein is CASSLYPDTGE. The full CDR3 protein is CASSLYPDTGELFF. The chain has TRBV27 and TRBJ2-2; no reliable D call. The CDR3 extends 3 residues past the end of the read, so its final part is completed from the germline J gene. Trimming took off 1 base at V and 3 bases at J, with 6 bases between the two ends. The CDR3 runs 14 residues. Germline CDR1 is MNHEY and CDR2 is SMNVEV (reference sequence).

Concerning this clone: Read data end 3 residues before the CDR3 end; the end is taken from the germline J gene. The chain combines TRBV7-9 with TRBJ2-1, with TRBD1 as a possible D gene (6 bases). The V end lost 5 bases, the J end lost 5 bases, and 16 bases lay between the germline ends. Germline CDR1 is SEHNR and CDR2 is FQNEAQ (reference sequence). The CDR3 extends over 15 amino acids. CDR3 bases read: TGTGCCAGCAGCAACTCCCCCAGGGGTAACAATGAG. Amino acid sequence: CASSNSPRGNNE. The whole CDR3 is CASSNSPRGNNEQFF.

A remark on this clone: The CDR3 extends 3 residues past the end of the read, so its final part is completed from the germline J gene. The V call is TRBV5-6, the J call TRBJ2-1; D is unresolved. The CDR3 spans 13 residues. Between the trimmed V and J ends, which lost 6 bases and 0 bases, there was a span of 7 bases. Germline CDR1 SGHDT, CDR2 YYEEEE. The CDR3 bases that were read are TGTGCCAGCAAAGGCACCTCCTACAATGAG. Amino acids: CASKGTSYNE. The complete CDR3 sequence is CASKGTSYNEQFF.

Points on this clone: The missing CDR3 end, 3 residues past where the read stops, is filled in from the germline J gene. The chain carries TRBV28 and TRBJ2-4, with a tentative D call TRBD1 (5 bases). CDR3 length equals 11 residues. CDR1 and CDR2 from the germline V gene are MDHEN and SYDVKM. CDR3 residues: CASSLRQRQYF. The part of the CDR3 DNA that was read is TGTGCCAGCAGTTTGAGACAGCGT.

Regarding this clone: Read sequence stops 3 residues before the CDR3 end, and the germline J gene provides the missing end. V gene TRBV18 combines with J gene TRBJ2-2; D not resolved. The CDR3 is 15 residues long. Germline CDR1 and CDR2: KGHSH and LQKENI. The sequenced part of the CDR3 DNA is TGTGCCAGCTCACCACCAACCTCTAGTAATGAAAAG. It yields the protein CASSPPTSSNEK. The complete CDR3 sequence is CASSPPTSSNEKLFF.

About this clone itself: The CDR3 extends 3 residues past the end of the read, so its final part is completed from the germline J gene. The V call is TRBV30, the J call TRBJ2-7, with 9 bases lining up with TRBD1. The CDR3 totals 13 residues. The germline CDR1 and CDR2 sequences are GTSNPN and SVGIG (reference sequence). Trimming at V came to 4 bases and at J to 6 bases, leaving 7 bases not matched to a gene. The chain's CDR3 is CAWNRDRVGEQYF. The DNA read from the CDR3 is TGTGCCTGGAACCGGGACAGGGTGGGCGAG.

Details on this clone: The read stops 3 residues short of the end of the CDR3; the missing end is completed from the germline J gene. The V and J genes are TRBV18 and TRBJ1-2; 10 nucleotides agree with TRBD1. The germline gives CDR1 KGHSH, CDR2 LQKENI. The CDR3 runs to 15 residues. The CDR3 protein is CASSPPGQGFYDYTF. The CDR3 bases that were read are TGTGCCAGCTCACCACCGGGACAGGGGTTCTACGAC.

A word on this clone: Coverage ceases 3 residues before the CDR3 finishes, and the germline J gene fills in the end. The chain combines TRBV20-1 with TRBJ1-5, with D possibly TRBD1 on 5 matching bases. V lost 7 bases, J lost 5 bases, and 18 bases lay in between. This CDR3 is 14 amino acids long. CDR1 is DFQATT and CDR2 is SNEGSKA in the germline V gene (reference sequence). CDR3 in amino acids: CSGGGGVHDQPQHF. Partial CDR3 DNA: TGCAGTGGTGGGGGGGGAGTCCATGATCAGCCC.

CDR3 sequence reads: CASSRSVDEQFF. The covered CDR3 bases are TGTGCCAGCAGTCGCTCGGTGGATGAG. This chain joins TRBV12-3 or TRBV12-4 and TRBJ2-1; the D is unclear. The read ends 3 residues early relative to the CDR3; the germline J gene fills the gap. The CDR3 runs to 12 residues. Trimming took 5 bases from V and 8 from J, leaving 10 bases between them.

In the case of this clone: The read gets to within 3 residues of the CDR3 end, and the germline J gene fills in the rest. The chain combines TRBV2 with TRBJ1-1, with TRBD1 matching over 8 bases. CDR1 SNHLY and CDR2 FYNNEI come from the germline V gene. V lost 6 bases, J lost 5 bases, and 8 bases stayed unmatched. The CDR3 has 14 residues. CDR3 loop: CASSPGQGYTEAFF. The part of the CDR3 DNA that was read is TGTGCCAGCAGCCCAGGACAGGGATATACTGAA.

Details on this clone: The read ends 3 residues before the CDR3 terminus; that terminus is restored from the germline J gene. This chain connects TRBV30 to TRBJ2-3, with a possible D match to TRBD2 (5 bases). This CDR3 comprises 13 residues. Germline assignment: CDR1 GTSNPN and CDR2 SVGIG (reference sequence). The CDR3 protein is CAWSQRGGQPQYF. The sequenced part of the CDR3 DNA is TGTGCCTGGTCCCAACGCGGCGGGCAGCCG. Combining the CDR3 with reference TRBV30 and TRBJ2-3 gives the whole variable domain SQTIHQWPATLVQPVGSPLSLECTVEGTSNPNLYWYRQAAGRGLQLLFYSVGIGQISSEVPQNLSASRPQDRQFILSSKKLLLSDSGFYLCAWSQRGGQPQYFGPGTRLTVL.

As regards this clone: The DNA ends 3 residues before the CDR3 does, and the rest of the CDR3 is filled in from the germline J gene. The chain combines TRBV11-2 with TRBJ2-1, with D possibly called TRBD1 or TRBD2 (5 bases each). Germline V gene lookup returns CDR1 SGHAT and CDR2 FQNNGV. V was shortened by 1 base and J by 9 bases, with 7 bases between the two germline ends. The CDR3 is made up of 12 amino acids. CDR3: CASSLGGVEQFF. The sequenced part of the CDR3 DNA is TGTGCCAGCAGCTTAGGAGGGGTTGAG.

As concerns this clone: Read data end 3 residues before the CDR3 end; the end is taken from the germline J gene. This chain joins TRBV20-1 and TRBJ2-1, with TRBD2 matching 7 bases. Trimming removed 2 bases from V and 3 bases from J; junction bases left unmatched: 16. This CDR3 comprises 18 residues. Germline V CDR1 and CDR2: DFQATT, SNEGSKA (reference sequence). The CDR3 sequence is CSARSIAVEAGNYNEQFF. The sequenced CDR3 bases are TGCAGTGCTAGATCGATAGCGGTAGAAGCGGGGAACTACAATGAG.

A note on this clone: The sequenced fragment ends 3 residues before the CDR3 boundary, so the rest is inferred from the germline J gene. This chain uses TRBV13 with TRBJ1-2; unclear D gene. V was clipped by 0 bases and J by 5 bases, with 10 bases between them. Germline loops: CDR1 PRHDT, CDR2 FYEKMQ (reference sequence). This CDR3 is built from 14 residues. CDR3 protein: CASSLGHGLYGYTF. Partial CDR3 DNA: TGTGCCAGCAGCTTAGGCCATGGCCTGTATGGC. Looking up the rest from reference TRBV13 and TRBJ1-2 gives the full variable domain: AAGVIQSPRHLIKEKRETATLKCYPIPRHDTVYWYQQGPGQDPQFLISFYEKMQSDKGSIPDRFSAQQFSDYHSELNMSSLELGDSALYFCASSLGHGLYGYTFGSGTRLTVV.